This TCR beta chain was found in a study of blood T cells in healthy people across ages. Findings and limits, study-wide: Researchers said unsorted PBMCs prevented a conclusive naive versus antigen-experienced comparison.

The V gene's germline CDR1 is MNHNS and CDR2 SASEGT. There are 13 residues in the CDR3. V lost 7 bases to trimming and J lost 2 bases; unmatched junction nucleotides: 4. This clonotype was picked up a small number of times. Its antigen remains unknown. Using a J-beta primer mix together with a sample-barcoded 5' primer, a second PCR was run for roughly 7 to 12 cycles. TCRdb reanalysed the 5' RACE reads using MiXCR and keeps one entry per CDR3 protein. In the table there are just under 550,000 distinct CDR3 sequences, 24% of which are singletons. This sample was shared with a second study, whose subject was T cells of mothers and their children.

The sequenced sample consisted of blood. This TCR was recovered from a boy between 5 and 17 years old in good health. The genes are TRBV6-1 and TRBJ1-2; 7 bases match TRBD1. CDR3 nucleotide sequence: TGTGCCAGCATTCCGACAGGGAACTATGGCTACACCTTC. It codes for CASIPTGNYGYTF.